One sample yielded the 10 T cell receptor beta chains listed below, sequenced in a study of blood T cell repertoires in COVID-19. The data were produced by immunoSEQ multiplex PCR, yet TCRdb's version contains in-frame clones alone and is incomplete. The sample has 82,000 or so clones, 75% to 90% seen once. The specimen sequenced was PBMCs or T cells enriched from blood (not recorded which). The receptors stem from a woman in her forties or fifties with acute COVID-19.

V is TRBV18 and J is TRBJ1-1; D not resolved. The V and J ends lost 2 bases and 4 bases respectively, with 17 bases between them. Germline V gene sequence: CDR1 KGHSH, CDR2 LQKENI. The CDR3 length is 16 residues. CDR3 protein: CASSPVPQGAGTEAFF. CDR3 nucleotide sequence: TGTGCCAGCTCACCAGTCCCTCAAGGCGCAGGCACTGAAGCTTTCTTT. Combining the CDR3 with reference TRBV18 and TRBJ1-1 gives the whole variable domain NAGVMQNPRHLVRRRGQEARLRCSPMKGHSHVYWYRQLPEEGLKFMVYLQKENIIDESGMPKERFSAEFPKEGPSILRIQQVVRGDSAAYFCASSPVPQGAGTEAFFGQGTRLTVV.

This chain links TRBV18 with TRBJ1-1; D is ambiguous. The germline V gene has CDR1 KGHSH and CDR2 LQKENI. V dropped 3 bases and J dropped 0 bases, with 11 bases sitting between them. This CDR3 region has 15 residues. CDR3 region: CASSPRSTVNTEAFF. The CDR3 nucleotides read TGTGCCAGCTCACCCCGAAGTACGGTGAACACTGAAGCTTTCTTT.

The chain is built from TRBV28 and TRBJ1-1, with D maybe TRBD1 (5 bases). The germline V and J ends were trimmed by 2 bases and 4 bases, with 8 bases remaining between them. CDR1 and CDR2 (germline): MDHEN, SYDVKM. The CDR3 extends over 13 amino acids. The CDR3: CASSLRGGTEAFF. In DNA form, the CDR3 reads TGTGCCAGCAGTTTACGGGGGGGCACTGAAGCTTTCTTT.

The chain links TRBV19 to TRBJ1-1, with 10 bases matching TRBD1. This CDR3 is built from 15 residues. Germline trimming cut 3 bases from V and 6 bases from J; bases unmatched to any gene: 7. CDR1 is LNHDA and CDR2 is SQIVND in the germline V gene (reference sequence). As DNA, the CDR3 is TGTGCCAGTAGTATGGGGGACAGGGGAGGCGCTGAAGCTTTCTTT. It codes for CASSMGDRGGAEAFF.

The V gene is TRBV5-1, the J gene TRBJ2-7; 8 bases map to TRBD2. V lost 0 bases, J lost 1 base, and 6 bases stayed unmatched. There are 16 residues in the CDR3. Germline CDR1 SGHRS, CDR2 YFSETQ. CDR3 region: CASSLAVLAGSYEQYF. The DNA of the CDR3 is TGCGCCAGCAGCTTGGCGGTATTAGCGGGATCCTACGAGCAGTACTTC.

The genes are TRBV6-5 and TRBJ2-3; perhaps TRBD2 as D (6 bases). The germline V gene has CDR1 MNHEY and CDR2 SVGAGI. The V end lost 2 bases, the J end lost 1 base, and 13 bases lay between the germline ends. This CDR3 is built from 16 residues. Here the CDR3 DNA reads TGTGCCAGCAGTTACCTCTCCGGGAGTGGCACAGATACGCAGTATTTT. This translates into CASSYLSGSGTDTQYF.

The chain recombines TRBV11-2 with TRBJ1-3; D is unclear. Deletions cut 0 bases from V and 0 bases from J, with 9 bases between. This CDR3 contains 16 residues. Germline V gives CDR1 SGHAT, CDR2 FQNNGV. CDR3 bases: TGTGCCAGCAGCTTAGACGGGAATCTCTCTGGAAACACCATATATTTT. Its protein is CASSLDGNLSGNTIYF.

The rearrangement links TRBV30 to TRBJ1-6; the D is unclear. V shed 8 bases and J shed 8 bases, with 16 bases lying between them. The germline gives CDR1 GTSNPN, CDR2 SVGIG (reference sequence). The CDR3 totals 13 residues. The CDR3 reads CAGAGEYDSPLHF. CDR3 sequence (DNA): TGTGCCGGTGCCGGGGAGTACGATTCACCCCTCCACTTT.

This clone has a handful of counts. This chain's CDR3 is CASSEAPESSYEQYF. CDR3 nucleotide sequence: TGTGCCAGCAGTGAAGCGCCGGAGAGCTCCTACGAGCAGTACTTC. V is TRBV6-1 and J is TRBJ2-7; no clear D gene. The CDR3 is 15 amino acids. Per the germline V gene, CDR1 is MNHNS and CDR2 is SASEGT. V was shortened by 0 bases and J by 0 bases, with 9 bases between the two germline ends.

This chain joins TRBV18 and TRBJ1-1, with D possibly matching TRBD1 (5 bases). Trimming stripped 4 bases from V and 0 bases from J, with 6 bases between. From germline, CDR1 is KGHSH and CDR2 LQKENI. This CDR3 region has 13 residues. The CDR3 region has the DNA TGTGCCAGCTCACAGACAGTGAACACTGAAGCTTTCTTT. Translated: CASSQTVNTEAFF.